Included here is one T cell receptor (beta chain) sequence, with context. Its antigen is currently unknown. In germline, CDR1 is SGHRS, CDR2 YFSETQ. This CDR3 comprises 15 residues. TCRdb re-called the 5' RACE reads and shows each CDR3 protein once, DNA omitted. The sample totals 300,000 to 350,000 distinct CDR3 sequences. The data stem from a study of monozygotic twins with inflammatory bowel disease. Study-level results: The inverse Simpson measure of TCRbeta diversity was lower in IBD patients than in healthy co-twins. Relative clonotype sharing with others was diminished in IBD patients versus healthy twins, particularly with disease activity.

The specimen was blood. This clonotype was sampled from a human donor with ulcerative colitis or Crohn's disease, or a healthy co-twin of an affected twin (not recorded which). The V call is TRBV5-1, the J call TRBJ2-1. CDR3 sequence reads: CASSLEGLTYNEQFF. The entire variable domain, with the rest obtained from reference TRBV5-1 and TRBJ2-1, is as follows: KAGVTQTPRYLIKTRGQQVTLSCSPISGHRSVSWYQQTPGQGLQFLFEYFSETQRNKGNFPGRFSGRQFSNSRSEMNVSTLELGDSALYLCASSLEGLTYNEQFFGPGTRLTVL.